This T cell receptor beta chain stems from a study of cytomegalovirus exposure and HLA in healthy donors. V lost 8 bases, J lost 4 bases, and 4 bases stayed unmatched. CDR3 length equals 14 residues. Germline-derived CDR1 and CDR2 are WNHNN and SYGVQD (reference sequence). Worth noting for this clone: Antigen unknown.

Study-level results: A later analysis showed TCR association rates differing by HLA locus, peaking at DRB1 and lowest at HLA-C. Donor immune exposure was known only as CMV serostatus.

PCR involved 60 Vbeta and 13 Jbeta primers. Method: immunoSEQ multiplex PCR; TCRdb's copy keeps in-frame clones and lacks some. The repertoire holds about 140,000 clones, with roughly 71% as singletons. The TCR originated in a woman aged 40-49 years in good health and CMV-seronegative. The gene calls are TRBV10-1 and TRBJ2-3; 12 nucleotides match TRBD2. The specimen sequenced was PBMCs. CDR3 DNA: TGCGCCAGCTCTAGCGGGGGGGCGTCAGATACGCAGTATTTT. It codes for CASSSGGASDTQYF.